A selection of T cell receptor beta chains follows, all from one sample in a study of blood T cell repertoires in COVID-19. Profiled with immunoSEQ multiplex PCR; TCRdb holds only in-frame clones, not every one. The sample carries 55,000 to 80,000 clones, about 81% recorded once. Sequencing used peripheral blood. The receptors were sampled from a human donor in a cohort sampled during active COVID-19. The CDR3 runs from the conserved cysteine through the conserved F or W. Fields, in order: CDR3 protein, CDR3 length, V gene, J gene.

CASSYSIEGYTF	12	TRBV7-9	TRBJ1-2
CASSQVQGGQPQHF	14	TRBV3-1/TRBV3-2	TRBJ1-5
CASSARINTDTQYF	14	TRBV2	TRBJ2-3
CASKEDRIYEQYF	13	TRBV2	TRBJ2-7
CSMKGGYEQYF	11	TRBV20-1	TRBJ2-7
CATSAGGEAEQYF	13	TRBV24-1	TRBJ2-7
CASSLALLAYGYTF	14	TRBV28	TRBJ1-2
CASSPSGDSAEAFF	14	TRBV5-4	TRBJ1-1
CATSARPGQNTAGELFF	17	TRBV24-1	TRBJ2-2
CASSQEISATGGQPQHF	17	TRBV4-2	TRBJ1-5
CASRRGAEGFGQFF	14	TRBV23-1	TRBJ2-1
CATWSERELNNEQFF	15	TRBV11-2	TRBJ2-1
CASSLARTTRGEQFF	15	TRBV7-8	TRBJ2-1
CASTPSGVYGYTF	13	TRBV7-2	TRBJ1-2
CATSARTGELFF	12	TRBV24-1	TRBJ2-2
CASSPNPGTTNTGELFF	17	TRBV18	TRBJ2-2
CASSPGTGGYEQYF	14	TRBV5-4	TRBJ2-7
CASTLQGGTEAFF	13	TRBV5-4	TRBJ1-1
CASRRDGDLEAFF	13	TRBV6-5	TRBJ1-1
CASSPEGGRRSEQYF	15	TRBV3-1/TRBV3-2	TRBJ2-7
CASSESGRDNEQFF	14	TRBV10-1	TRBJ2-1
CASSSGGQGAGRQYF	15	TRBV6-5	TRBJ2-7
CASSLRGTTEAFF	13	TRBV11-3	TRBJ1-1
CASSQFGTPYNEQFF	15	TRBV4-1	TRBJ2-1
CASSFLAGSLQYF	13	TRBV27	TRBJ2-4
CASSCQELSNQPQHF	15	TRBV6-5	TRBJ1-5